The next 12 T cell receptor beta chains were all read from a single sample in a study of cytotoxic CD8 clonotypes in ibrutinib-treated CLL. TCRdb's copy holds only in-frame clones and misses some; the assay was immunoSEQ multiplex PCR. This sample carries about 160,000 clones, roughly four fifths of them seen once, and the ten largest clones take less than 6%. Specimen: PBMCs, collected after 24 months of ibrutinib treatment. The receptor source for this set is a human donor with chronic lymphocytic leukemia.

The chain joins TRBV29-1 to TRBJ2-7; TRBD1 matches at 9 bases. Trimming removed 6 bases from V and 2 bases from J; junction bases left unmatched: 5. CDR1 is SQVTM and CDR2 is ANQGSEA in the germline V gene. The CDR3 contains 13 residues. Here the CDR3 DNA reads TGCAGCGTGGGACAGGGTAGGACCTACGAGCAGTACTTC. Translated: CSVGQGRTYEQYF.

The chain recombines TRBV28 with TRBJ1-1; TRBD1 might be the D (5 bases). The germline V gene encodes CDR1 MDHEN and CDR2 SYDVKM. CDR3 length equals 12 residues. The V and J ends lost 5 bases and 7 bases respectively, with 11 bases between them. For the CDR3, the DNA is TGTGCCAGCAGTCCACGACAGTTTGAAGCTTTCTTT. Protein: CASSPRQFEAFF.

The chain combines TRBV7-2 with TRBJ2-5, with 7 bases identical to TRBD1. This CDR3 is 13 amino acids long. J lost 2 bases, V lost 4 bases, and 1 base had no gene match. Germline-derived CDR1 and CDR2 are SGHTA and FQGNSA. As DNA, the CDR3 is TGTGCCAGCAGCTGGGGACAGCAAGAGACCCAGTACTTC. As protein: CASSWGQQETQYF.

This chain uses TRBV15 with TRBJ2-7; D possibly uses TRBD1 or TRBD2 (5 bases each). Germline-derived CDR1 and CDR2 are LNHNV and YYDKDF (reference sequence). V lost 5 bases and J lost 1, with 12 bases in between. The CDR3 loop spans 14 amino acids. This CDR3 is CATSVGGGSYEQYF. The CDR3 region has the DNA TGTGCCACCAGCGTTGGTGGGGGATCCTACGAGCAGTACTTC. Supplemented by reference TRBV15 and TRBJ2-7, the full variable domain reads DAMVIQNPRYQVTQFGKPVTLSCSQTLNHNVMYWYQQKSSQAPKLLFHYYDKDFNNEADTPDNFQSRRPNTSFCFLDIRSPGLGDTAMYLCATSVGGGSYEQYFGPGTRLTVT.

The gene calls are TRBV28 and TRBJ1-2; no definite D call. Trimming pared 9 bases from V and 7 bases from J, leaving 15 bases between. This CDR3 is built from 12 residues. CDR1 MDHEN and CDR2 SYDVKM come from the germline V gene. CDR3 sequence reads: CASSYQVGGYTF. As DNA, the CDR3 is TGTGCCAGTTCCTACCAAGTCGGTGGCTACACCTTC.

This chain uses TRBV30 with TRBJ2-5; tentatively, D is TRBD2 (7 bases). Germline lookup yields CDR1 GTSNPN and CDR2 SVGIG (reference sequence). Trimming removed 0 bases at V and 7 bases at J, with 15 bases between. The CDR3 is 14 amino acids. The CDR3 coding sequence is TGTGCCTGGAGTGTAGGGGGGGCGCGGGGGACCCAGTACTTC. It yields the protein CAWSVGGARGTQYF.

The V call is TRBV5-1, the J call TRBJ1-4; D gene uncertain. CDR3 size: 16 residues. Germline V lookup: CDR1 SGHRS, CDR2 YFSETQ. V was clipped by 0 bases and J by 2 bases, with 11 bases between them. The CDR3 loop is CASSLELGSTNEKLFF. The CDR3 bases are TGCGCCAGCAGCTTGGAATTGGGCAGCACTAATGAAAAACTGTTTTTT.

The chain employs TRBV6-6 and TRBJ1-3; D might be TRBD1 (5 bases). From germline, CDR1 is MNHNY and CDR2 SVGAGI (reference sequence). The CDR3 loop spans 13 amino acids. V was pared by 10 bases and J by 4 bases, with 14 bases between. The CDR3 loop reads CATQKNRGNTIYF. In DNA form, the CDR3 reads TGTGCCACTCAGAAAAACAGGGGAAACACCATATATTTT.

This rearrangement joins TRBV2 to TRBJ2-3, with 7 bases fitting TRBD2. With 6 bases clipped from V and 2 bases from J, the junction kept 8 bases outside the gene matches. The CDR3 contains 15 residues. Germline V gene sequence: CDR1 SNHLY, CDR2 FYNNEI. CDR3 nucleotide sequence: TGTGCCAGCAGACACGGGGGGAAGATCACAGATACGCAGTATTTT. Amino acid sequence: CASRHGGKITDTQYF.

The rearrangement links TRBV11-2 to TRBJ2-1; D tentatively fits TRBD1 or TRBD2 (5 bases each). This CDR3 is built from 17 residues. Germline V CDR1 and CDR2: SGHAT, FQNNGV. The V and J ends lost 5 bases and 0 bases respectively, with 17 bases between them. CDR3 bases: TGTGCCAGCAGCCCCGGGGCGGCGGTCCGCTCCTACAATGAGCAGTTCTTC. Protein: CASSPGAAVRSYNEQFF.

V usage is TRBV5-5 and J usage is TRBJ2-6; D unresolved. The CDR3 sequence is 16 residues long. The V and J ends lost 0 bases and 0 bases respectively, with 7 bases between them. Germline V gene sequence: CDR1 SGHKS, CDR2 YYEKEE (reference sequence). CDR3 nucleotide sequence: TGTGCCAGCAGCTTGGCAGCGTTCTCTGGGGCCAACGTCCTGACTTTC. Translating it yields CASSLAAFSGANVLTF.

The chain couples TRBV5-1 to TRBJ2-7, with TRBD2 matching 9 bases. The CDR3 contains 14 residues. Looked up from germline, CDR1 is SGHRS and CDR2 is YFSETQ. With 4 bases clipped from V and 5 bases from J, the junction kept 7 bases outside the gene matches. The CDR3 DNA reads TGCGCCAGCAGCGTCACCGGGACTAGCAACGAGCAGTACTTC. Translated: CASSVTGTSNEQYF.